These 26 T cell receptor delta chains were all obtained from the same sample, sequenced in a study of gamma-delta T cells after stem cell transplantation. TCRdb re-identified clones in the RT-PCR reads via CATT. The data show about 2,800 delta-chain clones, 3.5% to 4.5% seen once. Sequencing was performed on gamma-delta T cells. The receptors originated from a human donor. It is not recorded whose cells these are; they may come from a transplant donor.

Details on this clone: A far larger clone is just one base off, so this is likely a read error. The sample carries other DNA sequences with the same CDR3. CDR3 DNA: TGTGCCTGCGACACCATTCTACTGGGGGATACAGAAGGGACGGGTAAACTCATCTTT. Protein: CACDTILLGDTEGTGKLIF. The chain carries TRDV2 and TRDJ1; the match to TRDD3 covers 12 bases. This CDR3 region has 19 residues. Per germline, CDR1 GEAIGNYY and CDR2 EKD.

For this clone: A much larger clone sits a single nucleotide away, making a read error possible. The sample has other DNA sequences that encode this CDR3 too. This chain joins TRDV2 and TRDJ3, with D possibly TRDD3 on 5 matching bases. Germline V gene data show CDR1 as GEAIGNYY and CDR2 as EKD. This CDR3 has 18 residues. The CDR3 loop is CACDTQWGSSWDTRQMFF. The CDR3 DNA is TGTGCCTGTGACACCCAGTGGGGAAGCTCCTGGGACACCAGACAGATGTTTTTC.

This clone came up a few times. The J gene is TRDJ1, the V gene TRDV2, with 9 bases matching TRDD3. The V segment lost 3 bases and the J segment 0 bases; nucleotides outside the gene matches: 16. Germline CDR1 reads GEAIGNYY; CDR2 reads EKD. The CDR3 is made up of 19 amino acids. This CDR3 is CACDPLLTGDTVYTDKLIF. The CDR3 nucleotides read TGTGCCTGTGACCCTCTCTTGACGGGGGATACCGTGTACACCGATAAACTCATCTTT.

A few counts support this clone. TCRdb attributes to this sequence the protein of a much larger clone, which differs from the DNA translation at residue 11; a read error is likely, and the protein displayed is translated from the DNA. CDR3 protein: CACDTLGDPEANTDKLIF. CDR3 sequence (DNA): TGTGCCTGTGACACACTGGGGGATCCCGAAGCAAACACCGATAAACTCATCTTT. This rearrangement joins TRDV2 to TRDJ1; 10 bases are a match to TRDD3. The J segment lost 0 bases and the V segment lost 1 base, leaving 10 bases of the junction unmatched. Per germline, CDR1 GEAIGNYY and CDR2 EKD. This CDR3 comprises 18 residues.

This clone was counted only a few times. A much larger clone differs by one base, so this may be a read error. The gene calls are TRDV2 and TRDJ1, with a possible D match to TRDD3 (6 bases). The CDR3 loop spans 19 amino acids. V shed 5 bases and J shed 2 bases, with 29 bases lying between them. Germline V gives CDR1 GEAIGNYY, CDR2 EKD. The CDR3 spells CACGTVAAGRGRKTDKLIF. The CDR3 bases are TGTGCCTGTGGCACGGTCGCGGCCGGGCGGGGGAGGAAGACCGATAAACTCATCTTT.

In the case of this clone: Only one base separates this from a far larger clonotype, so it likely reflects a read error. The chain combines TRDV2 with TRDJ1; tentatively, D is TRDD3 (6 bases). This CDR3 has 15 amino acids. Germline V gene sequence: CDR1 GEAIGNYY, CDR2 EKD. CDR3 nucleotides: TGTGCCTGGGACACCCTACTGGGTGGCACCGATAAACTCATCTTT. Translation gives CAWDTLLGGTDKLIF.

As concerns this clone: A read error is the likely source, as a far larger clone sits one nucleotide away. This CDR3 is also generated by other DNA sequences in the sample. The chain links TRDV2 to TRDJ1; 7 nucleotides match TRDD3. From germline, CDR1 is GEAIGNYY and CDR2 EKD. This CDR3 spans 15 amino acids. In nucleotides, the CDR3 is TGTGCCTGTGACACCCTGGGGGGGTACACTGATAAACTCATCTTT. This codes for CACDTLGGYTDKLIF.

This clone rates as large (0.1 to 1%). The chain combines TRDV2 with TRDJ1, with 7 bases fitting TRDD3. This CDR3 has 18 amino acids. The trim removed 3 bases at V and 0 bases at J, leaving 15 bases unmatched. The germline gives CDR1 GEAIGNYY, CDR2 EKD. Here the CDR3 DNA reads TGTGCCTGTGACGGAGTACTGGGGACCCGGACCTACACCGATAAACTCATCTTT. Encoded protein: CACDGVLGTRTYTDKLIF.

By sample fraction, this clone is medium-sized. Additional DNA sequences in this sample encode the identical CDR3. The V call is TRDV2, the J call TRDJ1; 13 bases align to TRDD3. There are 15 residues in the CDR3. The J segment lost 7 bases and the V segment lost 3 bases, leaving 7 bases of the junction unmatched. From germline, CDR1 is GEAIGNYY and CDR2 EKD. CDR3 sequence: CACDPILGDTIKLIF. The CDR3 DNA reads TGTGCCTGTGACCCTATACTGGGGGATACGATTAAACTCATCTTT.

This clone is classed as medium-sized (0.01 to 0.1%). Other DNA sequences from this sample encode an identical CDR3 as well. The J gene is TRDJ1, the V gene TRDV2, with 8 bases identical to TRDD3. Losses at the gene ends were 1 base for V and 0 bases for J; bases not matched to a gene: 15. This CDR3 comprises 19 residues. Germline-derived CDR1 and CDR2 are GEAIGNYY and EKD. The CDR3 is CACDTAHRWGNAYTDKLIF. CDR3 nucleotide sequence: TGTGCCTGTGACACTGCTCATCGCTGGGGGAACGCATACACCGATAAACTCATCTTT.

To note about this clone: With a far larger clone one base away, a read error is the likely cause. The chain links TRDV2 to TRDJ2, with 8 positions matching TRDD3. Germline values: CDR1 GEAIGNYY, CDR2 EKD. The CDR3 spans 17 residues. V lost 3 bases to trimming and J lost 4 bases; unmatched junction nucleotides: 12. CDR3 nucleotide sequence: TGTGCCTGTGACCGATTACTGGGGGGTACCGGGACAGCACAACTCTTCTTT. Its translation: CACDRLLGGTGTAQLFF.

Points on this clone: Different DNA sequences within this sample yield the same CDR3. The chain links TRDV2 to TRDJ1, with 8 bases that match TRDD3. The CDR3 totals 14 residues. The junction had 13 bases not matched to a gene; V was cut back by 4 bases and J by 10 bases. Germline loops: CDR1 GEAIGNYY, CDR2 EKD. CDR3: CACDSILGVPRLIF. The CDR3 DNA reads TGTGCCTGTGATAGTATACTGGGGGTCCCGAGACTCATCTTT.

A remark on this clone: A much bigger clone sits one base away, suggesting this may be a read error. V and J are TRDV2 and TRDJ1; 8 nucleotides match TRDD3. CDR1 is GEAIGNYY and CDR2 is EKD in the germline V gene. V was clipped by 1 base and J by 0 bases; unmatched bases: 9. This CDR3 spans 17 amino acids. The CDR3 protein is CACDTMGTGGYTDKLIF. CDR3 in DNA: TGTGCCTGTGACACGATGGGAACTGGGGGCTACACCGATAAACTCATCTTT.

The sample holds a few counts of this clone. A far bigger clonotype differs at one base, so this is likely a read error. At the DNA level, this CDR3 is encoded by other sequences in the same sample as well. The CDR3: CACDTILLGDTEGTGKLIF. As DNA, the CDR3 is TGTGCCTGTGACACCATCCTACTGGGGGATACAGAAGGGACGGGTAAACTCATCTTT. The V and J genes are TRDV2 and TRDJ1, with 12 bases matching TRDD3. The CDR3 spans 19 residues. Germline-derived CDR1 and CDR2 are GEAIGNYY and EKD. Trimming at V came to 0 bases and at J to 7 bases, leaving 17 bases not matched to a gene.

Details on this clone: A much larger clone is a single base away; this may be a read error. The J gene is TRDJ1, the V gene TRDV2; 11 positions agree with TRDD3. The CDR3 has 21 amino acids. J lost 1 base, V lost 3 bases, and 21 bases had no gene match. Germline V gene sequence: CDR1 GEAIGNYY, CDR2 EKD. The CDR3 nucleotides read TGTGCCTGTGACTCGGCCTTCTTTGGGGGATACGGTCGGAAGCGCACCGATAAACTCATCTTT. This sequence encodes CACDSAFFGGYGRKRTDKLIF.

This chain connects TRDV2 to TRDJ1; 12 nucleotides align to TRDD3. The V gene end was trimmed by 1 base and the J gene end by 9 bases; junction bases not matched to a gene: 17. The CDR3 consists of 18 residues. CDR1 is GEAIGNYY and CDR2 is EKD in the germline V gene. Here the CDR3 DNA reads TGTGCCTGTGACACTGTTCTGGGGGATACGCGGGTCTTTCCCCAACTCATCTTT. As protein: CACDTVLGDTRVFPQLIF.

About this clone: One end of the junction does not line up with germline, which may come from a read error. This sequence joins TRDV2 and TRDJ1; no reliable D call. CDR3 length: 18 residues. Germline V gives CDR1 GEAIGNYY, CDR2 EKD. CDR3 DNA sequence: TGTGCCCGTGACACCGTAGAATCTACTGAAAAAAACACCGATAAACTCATCTTT. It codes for CARDTVESTEKNTDKLIF.

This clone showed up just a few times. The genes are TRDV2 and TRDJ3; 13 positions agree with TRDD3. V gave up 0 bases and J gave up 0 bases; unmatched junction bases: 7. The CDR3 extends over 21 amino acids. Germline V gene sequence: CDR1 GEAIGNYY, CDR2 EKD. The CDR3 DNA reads TGTGCCTGTGACACCGTACTGGGGGATACGGCTAGCTCCTGGGACACCCGACAGATGTTTTTC. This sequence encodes CACDTVLGDTASSWDTRQMFF.

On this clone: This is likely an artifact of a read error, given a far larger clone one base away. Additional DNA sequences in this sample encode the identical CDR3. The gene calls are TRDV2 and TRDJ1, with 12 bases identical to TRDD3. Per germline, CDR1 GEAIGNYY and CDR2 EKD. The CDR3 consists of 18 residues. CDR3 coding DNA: TGCGCCTGTGATCCTCTACTGGGGGATACCGTGTACACCGATAAACTCATCTTT. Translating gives CACDPLLGDTVYTDKLIF.

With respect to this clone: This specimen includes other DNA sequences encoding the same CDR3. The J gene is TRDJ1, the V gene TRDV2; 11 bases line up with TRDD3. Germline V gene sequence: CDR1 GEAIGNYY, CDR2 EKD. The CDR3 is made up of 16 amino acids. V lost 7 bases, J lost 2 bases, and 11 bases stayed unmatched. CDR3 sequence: CACYPLGDTSTDKLIF. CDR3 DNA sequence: TGTGCCTGCTACCCCCTGGGGGATACTAGTACCGATAAACTCATCTTT.

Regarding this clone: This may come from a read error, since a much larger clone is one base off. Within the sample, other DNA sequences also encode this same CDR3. The CDR3: CACDSVLGDTRGGEGPYTDKLIF. CDR3 bases: TGTGCATGTGACTCGGTACTGGGGGATACGCGGGGAGGTGAGGGACCGTACACCGATAAACTCATCTTT. The chain uses TRDV2 and TRDJ1; TRDD3 matches at 13 bases. Germline CDR1 and CDR2: GEAIGNYY and EKD. The CDR3 extends over 23 amino acids.

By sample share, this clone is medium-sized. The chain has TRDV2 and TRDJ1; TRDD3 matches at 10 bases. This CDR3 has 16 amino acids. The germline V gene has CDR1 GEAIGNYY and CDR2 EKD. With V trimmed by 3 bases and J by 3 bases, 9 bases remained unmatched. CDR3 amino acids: CACDPILGDAPDKLIF. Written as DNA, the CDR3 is TGTGCCTGTGACCCGATACTGGGGGATGCCCCCGATAAACTCATCTTT.

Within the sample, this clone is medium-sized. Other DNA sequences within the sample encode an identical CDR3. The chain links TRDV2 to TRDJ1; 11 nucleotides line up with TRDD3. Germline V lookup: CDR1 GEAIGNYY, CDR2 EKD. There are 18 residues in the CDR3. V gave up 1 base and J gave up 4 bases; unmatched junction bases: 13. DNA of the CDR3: TGTGCCTGTGACACACTCGCCTCTGGGGGATACAACGGCGATAAACTCATCTTT. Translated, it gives CACDTLASGGYNGDKLIF.

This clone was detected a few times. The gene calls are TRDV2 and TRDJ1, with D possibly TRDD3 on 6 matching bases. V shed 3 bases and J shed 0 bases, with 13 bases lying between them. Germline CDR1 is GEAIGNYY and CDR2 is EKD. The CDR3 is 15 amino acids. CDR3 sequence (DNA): TGTGCCTGTGACGTCGTGGGGATGTACACCGATAAACTCATCTTT. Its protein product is CACDVVGMYTDKLIF.

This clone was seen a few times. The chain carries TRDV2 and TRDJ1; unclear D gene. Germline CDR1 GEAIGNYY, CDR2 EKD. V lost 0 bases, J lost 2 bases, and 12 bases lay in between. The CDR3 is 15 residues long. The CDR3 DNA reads TGTGCCTGTGACACCGTTTCCGGCGGGACCGATAAACTCATCTTT. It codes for CACDTVSGGTDKLIF.

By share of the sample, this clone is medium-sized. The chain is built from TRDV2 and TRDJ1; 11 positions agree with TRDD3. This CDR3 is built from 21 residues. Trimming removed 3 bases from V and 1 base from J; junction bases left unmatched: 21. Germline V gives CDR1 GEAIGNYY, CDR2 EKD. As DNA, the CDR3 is TGTGCCTGTGACTCGGCCTTCTTTGGGGGATACGGTCGGGAGCGCACCGATAAACTCATCTTT. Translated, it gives CACDSAFFGGYGRERTDKLIF.